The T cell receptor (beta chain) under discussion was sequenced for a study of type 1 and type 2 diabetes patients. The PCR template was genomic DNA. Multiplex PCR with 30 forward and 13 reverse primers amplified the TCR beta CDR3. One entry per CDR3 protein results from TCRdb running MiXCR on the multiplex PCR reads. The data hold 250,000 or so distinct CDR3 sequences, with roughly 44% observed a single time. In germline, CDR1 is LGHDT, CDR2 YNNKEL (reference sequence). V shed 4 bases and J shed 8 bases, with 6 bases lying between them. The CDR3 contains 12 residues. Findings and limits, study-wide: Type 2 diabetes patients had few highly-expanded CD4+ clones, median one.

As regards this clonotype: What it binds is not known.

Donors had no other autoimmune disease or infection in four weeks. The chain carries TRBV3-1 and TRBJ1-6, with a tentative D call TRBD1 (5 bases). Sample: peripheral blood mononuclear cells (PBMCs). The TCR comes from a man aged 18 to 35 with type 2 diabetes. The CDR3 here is CASSPGYSPLHF. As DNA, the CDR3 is TGTGCCAGCAGCCCAGGGTATTCACCCCTCCACTTT.